The T cell receptor beta chain described here comes from a study of shared clonotypes between healthy human individuals. The study's findings and limits: Incompleteness in sorted-subset sequencing, despite large depth, was shown by rarefaction.

Method: immunoSEQ multiplex PCR; TCRdb's copy keeps in-frame clones and lacks some. This sample has hundreds of thousands of clones, with approximately 96% found just once. Regarding this clone: Antigen: not known.

Naive CD8 cells lacked CD45RO, underwent positive selection for CCR7 and left out terminally differentiated effector memory CD45RA+ cells. Input material: naive CD8+ T cells sorted from blood. This clonotype was obtained from a woman aged 30 to 39 in good health.

CDR3: CASSLEGNRGGNEQFF. The CDR3 coding sequence is TGTGCCAGCAGCTTAGAGGGGAACAGGGGAGGGAATGAGCAGTTCTTC. The rearrangement joins TRBV13 to TRBJ2-1, with D possibly being TRBD1 or TRBD2 (7 bases each). Between the trimmed V and J ends, which lost 1 base and 7 bases, there was a span of 17 bases. This CDR3 contains 16 residues. Germline V CDR1 and CDR2: PRHDT, FYEKMQ (reference sequence).